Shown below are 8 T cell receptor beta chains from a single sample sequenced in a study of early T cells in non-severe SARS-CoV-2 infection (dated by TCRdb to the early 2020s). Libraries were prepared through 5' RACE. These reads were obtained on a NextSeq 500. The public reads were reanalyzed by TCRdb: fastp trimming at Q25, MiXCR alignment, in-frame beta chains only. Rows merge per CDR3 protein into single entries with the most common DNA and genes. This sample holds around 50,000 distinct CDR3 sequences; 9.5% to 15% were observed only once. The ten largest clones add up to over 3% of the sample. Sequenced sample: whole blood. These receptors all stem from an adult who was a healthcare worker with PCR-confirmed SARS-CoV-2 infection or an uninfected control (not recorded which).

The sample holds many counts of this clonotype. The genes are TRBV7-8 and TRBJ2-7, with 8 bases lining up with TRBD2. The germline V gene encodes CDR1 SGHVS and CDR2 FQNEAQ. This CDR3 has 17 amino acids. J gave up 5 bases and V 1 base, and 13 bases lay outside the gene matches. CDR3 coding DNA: TGTGCCAGCAGCTTAGAGGTTGACGGGAGGGCCAGGAACGAGCAGTACTTC. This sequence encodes CASSLEVDGRARNEQYF. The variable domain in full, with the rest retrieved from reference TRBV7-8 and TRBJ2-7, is GAGVSQSPRYKVAKRGQDVALRCDPISGHVSLFWYQQALGQGPEFLTYFQNEAQLDKSGLPSDRFFAERPEGSVSTLKIQRTQQEDSAVYLCASSLEVDGRARNEQYFGPGTRLTVT.

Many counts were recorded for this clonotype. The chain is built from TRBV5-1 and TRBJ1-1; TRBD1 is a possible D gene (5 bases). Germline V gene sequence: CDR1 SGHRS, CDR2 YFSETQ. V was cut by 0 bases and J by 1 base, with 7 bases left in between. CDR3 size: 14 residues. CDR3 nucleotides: TGCGCCAGCAGCTTGGGACAGAAGAACACTGAAGCTTTCTTT. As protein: CASSLGQKNTEAFF.

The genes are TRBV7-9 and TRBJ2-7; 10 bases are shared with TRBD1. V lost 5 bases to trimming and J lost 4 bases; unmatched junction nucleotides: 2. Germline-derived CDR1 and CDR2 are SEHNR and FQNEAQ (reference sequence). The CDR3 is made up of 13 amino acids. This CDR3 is CASSRGQGYEQYF. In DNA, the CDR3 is TGTGCCAGCAGCCGGGGACAGGGGTACGAGCAGTACTTC.

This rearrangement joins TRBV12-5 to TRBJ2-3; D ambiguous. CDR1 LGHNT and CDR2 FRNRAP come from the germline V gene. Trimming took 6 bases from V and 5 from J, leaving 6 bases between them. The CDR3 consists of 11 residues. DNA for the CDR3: TGTGCTAGTGGATCCGTAGATACGCAGTATTTT. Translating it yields CASGSVDTQYF.

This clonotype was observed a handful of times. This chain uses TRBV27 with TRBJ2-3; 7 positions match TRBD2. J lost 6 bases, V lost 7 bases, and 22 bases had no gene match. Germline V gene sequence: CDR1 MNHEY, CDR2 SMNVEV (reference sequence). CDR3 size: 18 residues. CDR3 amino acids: CASTLTALRAGIHDTQYF. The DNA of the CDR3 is TGTGCCAGCACCTTGACTGCCCTTAGAGCGGGGATACATGATACGCAGTATTTT.

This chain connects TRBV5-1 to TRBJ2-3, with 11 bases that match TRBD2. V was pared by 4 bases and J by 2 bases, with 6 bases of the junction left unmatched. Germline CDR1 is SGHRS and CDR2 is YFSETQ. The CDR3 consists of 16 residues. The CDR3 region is CASSQGLAAITDTQYF. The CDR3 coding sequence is TGCGCCAGCAGCCAGGGACTAGCGGCGATCACAGATACGCAGTATTTT.

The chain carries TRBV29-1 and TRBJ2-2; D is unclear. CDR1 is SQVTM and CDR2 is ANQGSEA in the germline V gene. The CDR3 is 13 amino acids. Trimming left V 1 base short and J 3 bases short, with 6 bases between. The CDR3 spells CSVEGVYTGELFF. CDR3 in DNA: TGCAGCGTTGAAGGGGTATACACCGGGGAGCTGTTTTTT.

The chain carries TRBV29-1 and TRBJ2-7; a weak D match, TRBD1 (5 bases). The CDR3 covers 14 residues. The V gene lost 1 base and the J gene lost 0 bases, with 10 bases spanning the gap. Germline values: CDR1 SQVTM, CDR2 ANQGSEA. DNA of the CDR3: TGCAGCGTTGAAGCTAGGGGTTCCTCCTACGAGCAGTACTTC. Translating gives CSVEARGSSYEQYF.